The clone carrying this T cell receptor (beta chain) was picked up a small number of times. Its antigen is unknown. Gene names refer to mouse genes. The read falls 4 residues short of the CDR3 end, and the missing part is taken from the germline J gene. The sample carries other DNA sequences with the same CDR3. CD4, CD8alpha, NKG2D, NKG2ACE and other markers guided sorting of pooled cutaneous lymph node cells. The CDR3 is 15 amino acids. The J segment lost 1 base and the V segment lost 7 bases, leaving 8 bases of the junction unmatched. Germline values: CDR1 FNHDT, CDR2 SITEND (reference sequence). The data were taken from a study of CD8+ T cells in alopecia areata. The sequencing template was cDNA reverse transcribed from extracted RNA. Assay: immunoSEQ multiplex PCR; the TCRdb copy retains only in-frame clones and omits some. Observed are 290,000 or so clones, no singletons, with the top ten taking 0.9% to 1.5%.

Study-wide results and caveats: Mice gave a clearer picture of TCR sharing than patients did, possibly for HLA-related reasons. Normal scalp had lower clonality than lesional scalp, with alopecia totalis/universalis lesions showing this most strongly.

The rearrangement uses TRBV19 and TRBJ2-3; TRBD2 aligns across 8 bases. This TCR was recovered from a C3H/HeJ mouse with alopecia areata. The strain's MHC haplotype is H2-k. Sequenced material: CD4+ T cells sorted from a lymph node. The sequenced part of the CDR3 DNA is TGTGCCAGCTCCCGGGGGGGGGCTGGTGCAGAA. Its translation is CASSRGGAGAE. Given in full, the CDR3 is CASSRGGAGAETLYF. The variable domain in full, with the rest retrieved from reference TRBV19 and TRBJ2-3, is GGIITQTPKFLIGQEGQKLTLKCQQNFNHDTMYWYRQDSGKGLRLIYYSITENDLQKGDLSEGYDASREKKSSFSLTVTSAQKNEMAVFLCASSRGGAGAETLYFGSGTRLTVL.